This T cell receptor (beta chain) was found in a study of identical twins. Overall study results and limits: There is a chance that invariant MAIT and iNKT cells partially muddied zero-insertion analyses. Beta out-of-frame twin sharing showed a weaker excess.

Of note for this clonotype: The target antigen is unknown.

The CDR3 contains 15 residues. Germline loops: CDR1 ENHRY, CDR2 SYGVKD. Trimming removed 3 bases from V and 1 base from J; junction bases left unmatched: 3. Addition of a universal primer site occurred through template switching, and cDNA carried unique molecular identifiers. One entry per CDR3 protein results from TCRdb running MiXCR on the 5' RACE reads. The data contain fewer than 550,000 distinct CDR3 sequences, 13% to 15% of them singletons. The same data also contributed to another study, on yellow fever vaccine responses in identical twins. That paper states: After vaccination, twins' T cell response reportedly seemed partly convergent, partly personalized.

The clonotype originates from a woman under 30 in good health. V gene TRBV10-3 combines with J gene TRBJ2-1; 7 bases agree with TRBD2. Sequences were obtained from CD4+ T cells sorted from blood. This chain's CDR3 is CAISEREVSYNEQFF. CDR3 DNA: TGTGCCATCAGTGAACGGGAGGTATCCTACAATGAGCAGTTCTTC.